This TCR beta chain was captured by sequencing in a study of OX40 agonist ivuxolimab in advanced cancers. Whole-study context: Males comprised 70% to 90% of the group, whose mean age was approximately 61 years (range 23 to 79). Partial responses were seen in three patients, one with hepatocellular carcinoma and two with cutaneous melanoma.

This CDR3 spans 14 amino acids. In germline, CDR1 is MNHNS, CDR2 SASEGT. The V gene end was trimmed by 6 bases and the J gene end by 8 bases; junction bases not matched to a gene: 10. The study's findings and limits: Certain nonresponders likewise exhibited a low normalized T-cell clonal expansion.

Sequencing used immunoSEQ multiplex PCR; TCRdb keeps in-frame clones, though not all of them. Of roughly 53,000 clones in the sample, about four fifths were seen once. A remark on this clone: Its target is not known.

The rearrangement joins TRBV6-1 to TRBJ2-1; 7 bases agree with TRBD1. The receptor was isolated from an adult with an advanced solid tumor such as melanoma, head and neck, liver or kidney cancer. This specimen consisted of CD4+ or CD8+ T cells sorted from blood, obtained in a trial of the OX40 agonist ivuxolimab. The CDR3 here is CASSQTGTVDEQFF. Written as DNA, the CDR3 is TGTGCCAGCAGCCAGACAGGGACCGTCGATGAGCAGTTCTTC.